Sequencing of this TCR beta chain was carried out in a study of blood T cell repertoires in COVID-19. About the research overall: Both acute and convalescent COVID-19 samples were obtained from the United States, Italy and Spain. PBMCs, B-cell-depleted T cells, or T cells provided the cDNA or gDNA that made up the material.

Authors' methods: Quantification of nucleated cells was approximated via reference gene primer amplification. The assay was immunoSEQ multiplex PCR, and TCRdb's table has in-frame clones only and misses some. Clonal size and the V and J genes are those of that table, whereas D and trimming came from the DNA. The sample records some 220,000 clones, 80% to 90% being singletons. The sample taken for sequencing was peripheral blood. The receptor comes from a woman in her sixties who had recovered from COVID-19.

The CDR3 region has the DNA TGTGCCAGCAGCCAAGTTTGGCTAGCGGGTTCCGGGGAGCTGTTTTTT. It codes for CASSQVWLAGSGELFF. The chain uses TRBV3-1 (or the pseudogene TRBV3-2) and TRBJ2-2, with 8 bases identical to TRBD2. Germline V gene sequence: CDR1 LGHDT, CDR2 YNNKEL (reference sequence). The junction had 7 bases not matched to a gene; V was cut back by 1 base and J by 6 bases. This CDR3 has 16 residues.